This passage covers 14 T cell receptor beta chains from one sample sequenced in a study of beta chain features in type 1 diabetes. Isolated RNA was reverse transcribed in full, so expressed TCRB transcripts were sequenced. The protocol was immunoSEQ multiplex PCR, while the TCRdb copy is restricted to in-frame clones and leaves out a portion. This table has about 110,000 clones, 40% appearing once. The sample consisted of stem cell memory CD4+ T cells from blood. All receptors come from a woman between 18 and 29 years old in good health.

This clone was counted only a few times. The chain carries TRBV5-1 and TRBJ1-1; 8 nucleotides agree with TRBD1. Trimming at V came to 4 bases and at J to 1 base, leaving 6 bases not matched to a gene. This CDR3 region has 15 residues. CDR1 and CDR2 (germline): SGHRS, YFSETQ. This CDR3 is CASSKLQGANTEAFF. CDR3 nucleotides: TGCGCCAGCAGCAAGCTGCAGGGGGCGAACACTGAAGCTTTCTTT.

The V gene is TRBV5-5, the J gene TRBJ1-1, with 7 bases fitting TRBD1. This CDR3 is 12 amino acids long. The V gene end was trimmed by 2 bases and the J gene end by 10 bases; junction bases not matched to a gene: 5. Germline V gene sequence: CDR1 SGHKS, CDR2 YYEKEE (reference sequence). The CDR3 bases are TGTGCCAGCAGCTTAGGGGGCCAGAGAGCTTTCTTT. Its protein product is CASSLGGQRAFF.

This clone was detected a few times. At the DNA level, this CDR3 is encoded by other sequences in the same sample as well. The V gene is TRBV11-2, the J gene TRBJ2-1; 11 nucleotides line up with TRBD2. The germline V gene encodes CDR1 SGHAT and CDR2 FQNNGV. The J segment lost 7 bases and the V segment lost 2 bases, leaving 1 base of the junction unmatched. The CDR3 extends over 14 amino acids. The CDR3 loop reads CASSLTSGRNEQFF. CDR3 sequence (DNA): TGTGCCAGCAGCTTAACTAGCGGGAGAAATGAGCAGTTCTTC.

This rearrangement joins TRBV10-3 to TRBJ2-7; TRBD2 is a possible D gene (7 bases). CDR3 length equals 16 residues. CDR1 is ENHRY and CDR2 is SYGVKD in the germline V gene. V dropped 0 bases and J dropped 0 bases, with 12 bases sitting between them. The DNA of the CDR3 is TGTGCCATCAGTGAGTCAGTGGCGGGGGCCTCCTACGAGCAGTACTTC. Protein: CAISESVAGASYEQYF.

This clone has more than one count but fewer than ten. The gene calls are TRBV18 and TRBJ2-4, with 10 nucleotides matching TRBD1. The V gene end was trimmed by 2 bases and the J gene end by 6 bases; junction bases not matched to a gene: 4. The V gene's germline CDR1 is KGHSH and CDR2 LQKENI. CDR3 length: 15 residues. The CDR3 nucleotides read TGTGCCAGCTCACCAGATAGGGACAGGGGAAACATTCAGTACTTC. Translation: CASSPDRDRGNIQYF.

V and J are TRBV4-2 and TRBJ2-3; D perhaps matches TRBD2 (6 bases). This CDR3 spans 17 amino acids. Germline CDR1 LGHNA, CDR2 YNFKEQ. V was clipped by 1 base and J by 0 bases, with 14 bases between them. The CDR3 sequence is CASSQARASVSTDTQYF. CDR3 nucleotides: TGTGCCAGCAGCCAAGCGAGGGCTAGCGTGAGCACAGATACGCAGTATTTT.

This clone was seen only a few times. The V and J genes are TRBV2 and TRBJ2-1; tentatively, D is TRBD2 (6 bases). The CDR3 covers 16 residues. Germline V lookup: CDR1 SNHLY, CDR2 FYNNEI. Trimming shortened V by 9 bases and J by 4 bases, and 22 bases separated the two germline ends. The CDR3 region is CASGKGPGLLYNEQFF. As DNA, the CDR3 is TGTGCCAGTGGTAAGGGGCCGGGACTTTTGTACAATGAGCAGTTCTTC.

Only a few counts were recorded for this clone. CDR3 in DNA: TGTGCCAGCTCTCCGACCGGGACTAGCGGGAGGTATACGCAGTATTTT. Translating it yields CASSPTGTSGRYTQYF. The chain uses TRBV18 and TRBJ2-3; 15 nucleotides align to TRBD2. The CDR3 contains 16 residues. With V trimmed by 6 bases and J by 7 bases, 8 bases remained unmatched. CDR1 and CDR2 (germline): KGHSH, LQKENI.

J is TRBJ1-5 and V is TRBV7-8, with 8 bases that match TRBD1. J was trimmed by 6 bases and V by 0 bases; bases with no gene match: 4. Germline V gene data show CDR1 as SGHVS and CDR2 as FQNEAQ. CDR3 length: 15 residues. As DNA, the CDR3 is TGTGCCAGCAGCTTAGCACAGGGGGTCGGTCAGCCCCAGCATTTT. Encoded protein: CASSLAQGVGQPQHF.

This clone was seen a few times. The gene calls are TRBV6-6 and TRBJ2-2, with a weak D call TRBD1 (5 bases). The germline CDR1 and CDR2 sequences are MNHNY and SVGAGI (reference sequence). V lost 5 bases and J lost 6, with 10 bases in between. This CDR3 spans 13 amino acids. The DNA of the CDR3 is TGTGCCAGCAGTCGCCAGGGCCCCGGGGAGCTGTTTTTT. Translation: CASSRQGPGELFF.

This chain uses TRBV7-7 with TRBJ2-5, with D perhaps matching TRBD1 (6 bases). Trimming pared 4 bases from V and 4 bases from J, leaving 16 bases between. This CDR3 region has 15 residues. The germline CDR1 and CDR2 sequences are SSHAT and FNYEAQ (reference sequence). The CDR3, as DNA: TGTGCCAGCAGCTCTACCCCGGGACATAGAGAGACCCAGTACTTC. Encoded protein: CASSSTPGHRETQYF.

This rearrangement joins TRBV28 to TRBJ1-1, with D perhaps matching TRBD1 (6 bases). Per the germline V gene, CDR1 is MDHEN and CDR2 is SYDVKM. V was trimmed by 5 bases and J by 3 bases, leaving 13 bases between them. The CDR3 loop spans 14 amino acids. In DNA form, the CDR3 reads TGTGCCAGCAGTAACTTCAGGGGATACACTGAAGCTTTCTTT. This sequence encodes CASSNFRGYTEAFF.

The chain has TRBV4-3 and TRBJ2-1; the match to TRBD2 covers 9 bases. The CDR3 contains 16 residues. V was pared by 1 base and J by 2 bases, with 3 bases of the junction left unmatched. Germline CDR1 and CDR2: LGHNA and YSLEER. CDR3 loop: CASSQVGGGAYNEQFF. The CDR3 nucleotides read TGCGCCAGCAGCCAAGTAGGCGGGGGGGCCTACAATGAGCAGTTCTTC.

There are a few counts of this clone. The chain couples TRBV7-2 to TRBJ2-7; 8 bases fit TRBD1. The CDR3 extends over 15 amino acids. Per the germline V gene, CDR1 is SGHTA and CDR2 is FQGNSA. Trimming took 5 bases from V and 2 from J; bases not matched to a gene: 8. CDR3 amino acids: CASSPWDRPPYEQYF. The CDR3 coding sequence is TGTGCCAGCAGCCCTTGGGACAGGCCGCCCTACGAGCAGTACTTC.